Each of the 14 T cell receptor beta chains below was sequenced from the same sample in a study of cytomegalovirus exposure and HLA in healthy donors. PCR amplification relied on 60 Vbeta primers (plus 13 Jbeta primers). The assay was immunoSEQ multiplex PCR, and TCRdb's table has in-frame clones only and misses some. The profile shows 95,000 to 150,000 clones, about three quarters of them singletons. The sample taken for sequencing was PBMCs. These receptors were obtained from a woman in her thirties or forties in good health and CMV-seropositive.

The gene calls are TRBV10-2 and TRBJ1-5, with 7 bases matching TRBD1. The length of the CDR3 is 13 residues. Per germline, CDR1 WSHSY and CDR2 SAAADI. The V and J ends lost 9 bases and 5 bases, in that order; junction bases with no gene match: 7. Here the CDR3 reads CASGTEIYQPQHF. The CDR3 DNA reads TGCGCCAGTGGGACAGAGATATATCAGCCCCAGCATTTT.

This chain uses TRBV18 with TRBJ2-5; 8 positions match TRBD1. With V trimmed by 1 base and J by 4 bases, 2 bases remained unmatched. CDR1 and CDR2 (germline): KGHSH, LQKENI. The CDR3 has 14 amino acids. CDR3 protein: CASSPLGQGETQYF. The CDR3 bases are TGTGCCAGCTCACCACTCGGACAGGGAGAGACCCAGTACTTC.

This rearrangement joins TRBV6-5 to TRBJ2-1; 8 nucleotides line up with TRBD1. V was clipped by 4 bases and J by 4 bases; unmatched bases: 9. The CDR3 consists of 16 residues. In germline, CDR1 is MNHEY, CDR2 SVGAGI. In DNA form, the CDR3 reads TGTGCCAGCAGTTTCAGGGGGCTAGGCCCATACAATGAGCAGTTCTTC. This gives the protein CASSFRGLGPYNEQFF.

The gene calls are TRBV6-5 and TRBJ1-2, with no clear D. Germline V gene data show CDR1 as MNHEY and CDR2 as SVGAGI. The CDR3 loop spans 13 amino acids. V dropped 2 bases and J dropped 4 bases, with 8 bases sitting between them. CDR3 region: CASSYAGSYGYTF. The CDR3 DNA reads as TGTGCCAGCAGTTACGCAGGATCCTATGGCTACACCTTC.

This clone was counted a single time. This chain links TRBV7-8 with TRBJ1-1; D is ambiguous. The V end was cut by 5 bases, the J end by 5 bases, with 9 bases between. The CDR3 totals 12 residues. Germline loops: CDR1 SGHVS, CDR2 FQNEAQ. As DNA, the CDR3 is TGTGCCAGCAGCCTCCAAGCTACTGAAGCTTTCTTT. Protein: CASSLQATEAFF.

V is TRBV11-3 and J is TRBJ2-1; TRBD2 matches at 10 bases. J was trimmed by 6 bases and V by 4 bases; bases with no gene match: 9. This CDR3 has 16 amino acids. The germline CDR1 and CDR2 sequences are SGHNT and YENEEA. The CDR3 DNA sequence: TGTGCCAGCAGCTATGGGGCTAGCGGGAGATCCAATGAGCAGTTCTTC. It translates to CASSYGASGRSNEQFF.

Only one count was recorded for this clone. V and J are TRBV6-5 and TRBJ2-1; TRBD2 matches 9 bases. This CDR3 spans 15 amino acids. With 0 bases clipped from V and 9 bases from J, the junction kept 6 bases outside the gene matches. The germline CDR1 and CDR2 sequences are MNHEY and SVGAGI. CDR3: CASSYSKDSGSEQFF. The CDR3 nucleotides are TGTGCCAGCAGTTACTCGAAGGATAGCGGGAGTGAGCAGTTCTTC.

The rearrangement uses TRBV7-8 and TRBJ2-2; D gene uncertain. Trimming removed 4 bases at V and 2 bases at J, with 11 bases between. Per germline, CDR1 SGHVS and CDR2 FQNEAQ. This CDR3 is built from 15 residues. The CDR3 DNA is TGTGCCAGCAGCTCGCGCGCCTTCAACACCGGGGAGCTGTTTTTT. The encoded protein is CASSSRAFNTGELFF.

In this sample, this clone turned up once. The V gene is TRBV7-8, the J gene TRBJ2-5; 13 bases line up with TRBD2. The CDR3 spans 15 residues. After removal of 3 bases from V and 5 bases from J, the junction contained 3 bases not matched to a gene. CDR1 is SGHVS and CDR2 is FQNEAQ in the germline V gene. CDR3 amino acids: CASSFELAGGETQYF. DNA for the CDR3: TGTGCCAGCAGCTTTGAACTAGCGGGAGGGGAGACCCAGTACTTC.

V gene TRBV6-5 combines with J gene TRBJ2-1; 11 nucleotides align to TRBD2. Germline trimming cut 2 bases from V and 9 bases from J; bases unmatched to any gene: 3. The CDR3 runs 14 residues. The germline gives CDR1 MNHEY, CDR2 SVGAGI. As DNA, the CDR3 is TGTGCCAGCAGTTACGGTAGCGGGAGGGTTGAGCAGTTCTTC. Its protein product is CASSYGSGRVEQFF.

V usage is TRBV5-1 and J usage is TRBJ1-2, with D perhaps matching TRBD1 (5 bases). Germline values: CDR1 SGHRS, CDR2 YFSETQ. The CDR3 spans 14 residues. Trimming shortened V by 4 bases and J by 8 bases, and 18 bases separated the two germline ends. This CDR3 reads CASSASRALSGYTF. Written as DNA, the CDR3 is TGCGCCAGCAGCGCGAGCAGGGCGTTAAGCGGCTACACCTTC.

Note on this clone: Other DNA sequences of this sample code for an identical CDR3. The rearrangement joins TRBV30 to TRBJ1-6; D is unresolved. This CDR3 spans 13 amino acids. Germline CDR1 reads GTSNPN; CDR2 reads SVGIG (reference sequence). V dropped 6 bases and J dropped 3 bases, with 9 bases sitting between them. CDR3 coding DNA: TGTGCCTGCGCGCGGGGCTATAATTCACCCCTCCACTTT. It encodes CACARGYNSPLHF.

This clone was observed a single time. The junction and the germline gene differ at one end; a read error may be behind it. This specimen includes other DNA sequences encoding the same CDR3. In DNA form, the CDR3 reads TGTGCCAGCAGCGAAGGCCGGGGGAAAATAGCTGGAAACACCATATATTTT. As protein: CASSEGRGKIAGNTIYF. The rearrangement links TRBV2 to TRBJ1-3; D is perhaps TRBD1 (5 bases). Germline values: CDR1 SNHLY, CDR2 FYNNEI. CDR3 length equals 17 residues.

The chain employs TRBV4-2 and TRBJ2-7, with a possible D match to TRBD2 (5 bases). V lost 1 base to trimming and J lost 0 bases, with 7 bases between them. This CDR3 spans 14 amino acids. The germline CDR1 and CDR2 sequences are LGHNA and YNFKEQ. The DNA for the CDR3 is TGTGCCAGCAGCCAAGGGGCGGGCTCCTACGAGCAGTACTTC. This translates into CASSQGAGSYEQYF.